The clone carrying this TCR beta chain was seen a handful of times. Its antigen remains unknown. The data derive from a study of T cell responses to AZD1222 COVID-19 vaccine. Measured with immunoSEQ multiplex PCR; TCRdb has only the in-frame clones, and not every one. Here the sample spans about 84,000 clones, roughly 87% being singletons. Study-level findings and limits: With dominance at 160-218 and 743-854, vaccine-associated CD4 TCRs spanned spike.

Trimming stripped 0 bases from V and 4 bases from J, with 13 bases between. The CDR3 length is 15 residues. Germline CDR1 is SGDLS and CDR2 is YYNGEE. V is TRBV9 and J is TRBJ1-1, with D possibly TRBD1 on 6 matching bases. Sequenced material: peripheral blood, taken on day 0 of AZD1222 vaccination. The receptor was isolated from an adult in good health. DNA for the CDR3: TGTGCCAGCAGCGTAGAGGAGGGGGAGAGCACTGAAGCTTTCTTT. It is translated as CASSVEEGESTEAFF.